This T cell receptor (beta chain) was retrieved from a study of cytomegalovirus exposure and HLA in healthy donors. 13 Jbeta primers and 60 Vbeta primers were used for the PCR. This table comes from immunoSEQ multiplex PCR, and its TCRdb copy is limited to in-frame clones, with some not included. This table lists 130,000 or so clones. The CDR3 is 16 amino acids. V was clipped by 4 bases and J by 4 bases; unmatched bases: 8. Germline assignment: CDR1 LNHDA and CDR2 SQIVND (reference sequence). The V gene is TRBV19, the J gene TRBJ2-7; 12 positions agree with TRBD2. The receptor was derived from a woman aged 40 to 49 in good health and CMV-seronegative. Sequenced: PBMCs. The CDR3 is CASSRGLAGGPYEQYF. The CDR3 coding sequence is TGTGCCAGTAGTAGGGGGCTAGCGGGGGGGCCGTACGAGCAGTACTTC.